The 10 T cell receptor beta chains below all came from one sample that was sequenced in a study of cytomegalovirus exposure and HLA in healthy donors. 60 Vbeta and 13 Jbeta primers were used in PCR. TCRdb's table, derived via immunoSEQ multiplex PCR, lists solely in-frame clones and lacks some. The sample has roughly 150,000 clones; approximately 78% are singletons. Sequenced: PBMCs. These receptors were obtained from a girl aged 2-10 years in good health and CMV-seropositive.

This chain connects TRBV5-6 to TRBJ1-1; 11 bases map to TRBD1. V dropped 4 bases and J dropped 10; count of bases not matched to a gene: 9. From germline, CDR1 is SGHDT and CDR2 YYEEEE. There are 14 residues in the CDR3. DNA for the CDR3: TGTGCCAGCAGCCCCGTAACCGGGACAGGGGGAGCTTTCTTT. Its translation is CASSPVTGTGGAFF. The full variable domain, in which reference TRBV5-6 and TRBJ1-1 provide the parts outside the CDR3, is DAGVTQSPTHLIKTRGQQVTLRCSPKSGHDTVSWYQQALGQGPQFIFQYYEEEERQRGNFPDRFSGHQFPNYSSELNVNALLLGDSALYLCASSPVTGTGGAFFGQGTRLTVV.

The gene calls are TRBV6-1 and TRBJ2-6; perhaps TRBD2 as D (6 bases). The CDR3 runs 13 residues. Trimming took off 6 bases at V and 12 bases at J, with 15 bases between the two ends. The germline V gene encodes CDR1 MNHNS and CDR2 SASEGT. The CDR3 spells CASSRLTSRVLTF. The DNA for the CDR3 is TGTGCCAGCAGCCGACTAACTAGCCGCGTCCTGACTTTC.

The rearrangement links TRBV5-1 to TRBJ1-2; 7 bases line up with TRBD1. The CDR3 runs to 13 residues. V lost 3 bases and J lost 5; bases outside the gene matches: 4. Per germline, CDR1 SGHRS and CDR2 YFSETQ. The CDR3 is CASSSGQTYGYTF. The CDR3 DNA sequence: TGCGCCAGCAGCTCGGGACAGACTTATGGCTACACCTTC. Complete variable domain (other parts from reference TRBV5-1 and TRBJ1-2): KAGVTQTPRYLIKTRGQQVTLSCSPISGHRSVSWYQQTPGQGLQFLFEYFSETQRNKGNFPGRFSGRQFSNSRSEMNVSTLELGDSALYLCASSSGQTYGYTFGSGTRLTVV.

This rearrangement joins TRBV2 to TRBJ1-3; no definite D call. The CDR3 totals 14 residues. V was pared by 3 bases and J by 2 bases, with 8 bases between. Germline assignment: CDR1 SNHLY and CDR2 FYNNEI. The CDR3 reads CASSDRLTGNTIYF. The DNA of the CDR3 is TGTGCCAGCAGTGACAGGCTGACTGGAAACACCATATATTTT.

The genes are TRBV30 and TRBJ2-7, with a weak D call TRBD1 (6 bases). Germline V gene sequence: CDR1 GTSNPN, CDR2 SVGIG (reference sequence). The CDR3 contains 13 residues. CDR3 sequence: CGISRGFSYEQYF. The CDR3 DNA reads as TGTGGGATCAGTAGGGGGTTCTCCTACGAGCAGTACTTC.

V and J are TRBV6-4 and TRBJ2-1; TRBD2 matches 11 bases. CDR1 is MRHNA, CDR2 SNTAGT, per germline. The CDR3 sequence is 15 residues long. Trimming removed 5 bases from V and 3 bases from J; junction bases left unmatched: 3. CDR3 coding DNA: TGTGCCAGCAGTATGACTAGCGGGGACTACAATGAGCAGTTCTTC. It is translated as CASSMTSGDYNEQFF.

The V and J genes are TRBV10-3 and TRBJ2-1; TRBD2 agrees at 10 bases. V lost 2 bases, J lost 9 bases, and 10 bases stayed unmatched. CDR3 length: 16 residues. Germline V gene lookup returns CDR1 ENHRY and CDR2 SYGVKD. CDR3 amino acids: CAISEPSSGSLGEQFF. For the CDR3, the DNA is TGTGCCATCAGTGAGCCTTCTAGCGGGAGTTTGGGTGAGCAGTTCTTC.

The chain combines TRBV11-2 with TRBJ2-1; maybe TRBD2 (5 bases). The germline V gene has CDR1 SGHAT and CDR2 FQNNGV. Trimming took off 5 bases at V and 9 bases at J, with 14 bases between the two ends. The CDR3 loop spans 13 amino acids. The CDR3 DNA reads as TGTGCCAGCAGCATAACTAGTAACGTTGAGCAGTTCTTC. It translates to CASSITSNVEQFF.

The rearrangement links TRBV10-1 to TRBJ2-5; 12 bases fit TRBD1. CDR1 and CDR2 from the germline V gene are WNHNN and SYGVQD (reference sequence). CDR3 length: 16 residues. The V and J ends lost 2 bases and 6 bases, in that order; junction bases with no gene match: 7. The CDR3 DNA reads TGCGCCAGCAGTGAGGCTACCGGGACAGGGGGCCAGACCCAGTACTTC. This codes for CASSEATGTGGQTQYF.

The chain recombines TRBV4-1 with TRBJ2-2; no reliable D call. The CDR3 contains 16 residues. The V gene lost 1 base and the J gene lost 6 bases, with 15 bases spanning the gap. Germline lookup yields CDR1 MGHRA and CDR2 YSYEKL. The CDR3 protein is CASSQGRVVKAGELFF. The DNA for the CDR3 is TGCGCCAGCAGCCAAGGGAGAGTGGTTAAGGCCGGGGAGCTGTTTTTT.